Listed below are T cell receptor beta chains from one sample, sequenced in a study of CD8+CD57+ T cells in acquired aplastic anemia. A single record per CDR3 protein comes from TCRdb applying MiXCR to the reads. Altogether about 170,000 distinct CDR3 sequences are present, around half being singletons, with the ten largest covering about 1%. Source material: sorted CD4+, CD8+, or CD8+CD57+ T cells (not recorded which) from PBMCs. The source of these receptors is a human donor with aplastic anemia. Both conserved end residues are part of each CDR3. The D gene is left open where the match is weak. Some rows have no size entry. The others give once, few or many, or a class for an expanded clone.

V	size	D	J	CDR3	DNA
TRBV20-1	.	.	TRBJ2-2	CSATDRPNTGELFF	TGCAGTGCTACTGACAGACCGAACACCGGGGAGCTGTTTTTT
TRBV13	.	.	TRBJ2-1	CASSPTLLAGATYNEQFF	TGTGCCAGCAGCCCAACCCTCCTTGCGGGGGCGACCTACAATGAGCAGTTCTTC
TRBV11-2	.	.	TRBJ1-6	CASSQGSDGGLSSLLHF	TGTGCCAGCAGCCAAGGATCGGACGGGGGGCTGAGTTCACTCCTCCACTTT
TRBV12-3/TRBV12-4	many	TRBD1	TRBJ2-3	CASSLARGQATQADTQYF	TGTGCCAGCAGTTTAGCGCGTGGACAGGCGACTCAGGCAGATACGCAGTATTTT
TRBV7-9	few	.	TRBJ2-3	CASSLARDTQYF	TGTGCCAGCAGCTTGGCCCGGGATACGCAGTATTTT
TRBV4-1	.	.	TRBJ2-1	CASSQEGAPNSISGEQFF	TGCGCCAGCAGCCAAGAGGGGGCCCCCAATTCTATTTCAGGTGAGCAGTTCTTC
TRBV4-1	many	.	TRBJ1-2	CASSGQGESSYTF	TGCGCCAGCAGTGGGCAGGGAGAAAGTAGCTACACCTTC
TRBV5-6	many	.	TRBJ1-4	CASSLTGDRTEKLFF	TGTGCCAGCAGCTTGACCGGGGATCGTACTGAAAAACTGTTTTTT
TRBV20-1	.	.	TRBJ1-6	CSARSDYSPLHF	TGCAGTGCTAGATCGGACTATTCACCCCTCCACTTT
TRBV2	.	.	TRBJ2-3	CASSAEDTDTQYF	TGTGCCAGCAGTGCGGAAGACACAGATACGCAGTATTTT
TRBV7-2	many	.	TRBJ1-1	CASSLVGPNTEAFF	TGTGCCAGCAGCTTAGTCGGCCCCAACACTGAAGCTTTCTTT
TRBV15	few	.	TRBJ2-3	CATSRVVGLYTDTQYF	TGTGCCACCAGCAGAGTGGTAGGGCTCTACACAGATACGCAGTATTTT
TRBV20-1	many	TRBD2	TRBJ2-1	CSARWTSGGLSYNEQFF	TGCAGTGCTAGATGGACTAGCGGGGGCCTCTCCTACAATGAGCAGTTCTTC
TRBV9	many	.	TRBJ1-2	CASSFQTESNYGYTF	TGTGCCAGCAGCTTTCAGACAGAAAGCAACTATGGCTACACCTTC
TRBV29-1	.	.	TRBJ2-1	CSVEGQYNEQFF	TGCAGCGTTGAGGGCCAGTACAATGAGCAGTTCTTC
TRBV10-3	many	.	TRBJ2-5	CAISEGSSYQETQYF	TGTGCCATCAGTGAAGGGTCCTCGTACCAAGAGACCCAGTACTTC
TRBV9	many	TRBD2	TRBJ2-1	CASSVRPAGGGDEQFF	TGTGCCAGCAGCGTTAGACCAGCGGGGGGCGGCGATGAGCAGTTCTTC
TRBV5-1	.	TRBD2	TRBJ2-3	CASLLAGGADTQYF	TGCGCCAGCTTACTAGCGGGGGGGGCAGATACGCAGTATTTT
TRBV2	.	.	TRBJ2-3	CARDLDGRTDTQYF	TGTGCCAGGGACCTGGACGGGCGCACAGATACGCAGTATTTT
TRBV20-1	.	.	TRBJ2-3	CSAPGPRRTDTQYF	TGCAGTGCTCCTGGACCCAGACGCACAGATACGCAGTATTTT
TRBV20-1	.	.	TRBJ2-7	CSASSPNGGFYEQYF	TGCAGTGCCAGCTCACCTAATGGAGGGTTCTACGAGCAGTACTTC
TRBV19	once	.	TRBJ1-1	CASSDSGGFTEAFF	TGTGCCAGTAGCGATAGCGGGGGCTTCACTGAAGCTTTCTTT
TRBV15	.	.	TRBJ1-5	CATSRDRYREQPQHF	TGTGCCACCAGCAGAGATCGTTACAGGGAGCAGCCCCAGCATTTT
TRBV19	many	.	TRBJ2-1	CASSAFRGAYNEQFF	TGTGCCAGTAGTGCATTCAGGGGGGCCTACAATGAGCAGTTCTTC
TRBV7-9	many	.	TRBJ1-1	CASTRFGTPNTEAFF	TGTGCCAGCACCAGATTCGGGACACCGAACACTGAAGCTTTCTTT
TRBV10-3	few	.	TRBJ1-2	CAISDDDVLRLNYGYTF	TGTGCCATCAGCGACGACGACGTGCTGAGACTTAACTATGGCTACACCTTC
TRBV7-2	many	TRBD1	TRBJ1-1	CASSSRTGNTEAFF	TGTGCCAGCAGCTCTCGGACAGGGAACACTGAAGCTTTCTTT
TRBV7-9	.	.	TRBJ2-7	CASSSLYVEQYF	TGTGCCAGCAGCTCACTGTACGTCGAGCAGTACTTC
TRBV7-2	many	TRBD1	TRBJ2-3	CASSGDREDTQYF	TGTGCCAGCAGCGGAGACAGGGAAGATACGCAGTATTTT
TRBV14	.	TRBD1	TRBJ2-1	CASSNTGAYNEQFF	TGTGCCAGCAGCAACACAGGGGCCTACAATGAGCAGTTCTTC
TRBV7-2	.	TRBD2	TRBJ2-5	CASSAGGAQQETQYF	TGTGCCAGCAGCGCGGGGGGAGCGCAACAAGAGACCCAGTACTTC
TRBV10-2	.	.	TRBJ1-2	CASSEFPGLADTF	TGCGCCAGCAGTGAGTTCCCAGGGTTAGCTGACACCTTC
TRBV6-5	many	.	TRBJ1-4	CASSWAENEKLFF	TGTGCCAGCAGTTGGGCAGAGAATGAAAAACTGTTTTTT
TRBV2	few	TRBD2	TRBJ2-7	CASSERSGGRTSAEQYF	TGTGCCAGCAGTGAAAGGTCGGGAGGCAGGACTTCGGCCGAGCAGTACTTC
TRBV24-1	few	.	TRBJ2-1	CATSTPLGEQFF	TGTGCCACCTCAACGCCGCTGGGTGAGCAGTTCTTC
TRBV25-1	.	.	TRBJ1-2	CASSDGNLPYGYTF	TGTGCCAGCAGTGACGGCAACCTACCTTATGGCTACACCTTC
TRBV19	.	.	TRBJ1-6	CACEAGANSPLHF	TGTGCCTGTGAGGCAGGGGCTAATTCACCCCTCCACTTT
TRBV15	many	.	TRBJ1-1	CATSREQGNTEAFF	TGTGCCACCAGCAGAGAACAGGGAAACACTGAAGCTTTCTTT